These 14 T cell receptor beta chains came from one sample sequenced in a study of human T cells and chemical hapten exposure. MiXCR, applied by TCRdb to the RACE reads, yields one record per CDR3 protein. The table records just over 350,000 distinct CDR3 sequences, over 6% of them present only once. Described time point: patch test 2, 6 weeks after DPC sensitization. Treatment: therapeutic diphenylcyclopropenone sensitization with weekly scalp DPC. The material sequenced was whole blood, taken in connection with sensitization to the hapten diphenylcyclopropenone (DPC). The receptors shown here come from a woman younger than 30 with alopecia areata. Some clones in this sample may be carry-over from other donors' samples.

This clonotype has a count of ten or more. The V call is TRBV29-1, the J call TRBJ2-7; 8 nucleotides align to TRBD2. The germline V gene has CDR1 SQVTM and CDR2 ANQGSEA. Trimming at V came to 6 bases and at J to 0 bases, leaving 1 base not matched to a gene. This CDR3 comprises 12 residues. CDR3 amino acids: CSVGTSSYEQYF. Here the CDR3 DNA reads TGCAGCGTCGGGACTAGCTCCTACGAGCAGTACTTC.

V is TRBV10-2 and J is TRBJ2-4, with 7 bases identical to TRBD1. V shed 6 bases and J 3 bases; nucleotides not matched to a gene: 8. Germline loops: CDR1 WSHSY, CDR2 SAAADI. The CDR3 has 15 amino acids. Written as DNA, the CDR3 is TGCGCCAGCAGCGGGACAGAGGATGGCAAAAACATTCAGTACTTC. Translated: CASSGTEDGKNIQYF.

This clonotype was counted many times. This chain links TRBV10-3 with TRBJ1-3; D gene ambiguous. There are 13 residues in the CDR3. Germline CDR1 and CDR2: ENHRY and SYGVKD. The ends were cut back, 4 bases at V and 0 bases at J, with 4 bases in the middle. This CDR3 reads CAISASSGNTIYF. The DNA for the CDR3 is TGTGCCATCAGTGCGTCCTCTGGAAACACCATATATTTT.

The chain links TRBV7-2 to TRBJ2-3; D is perhaps TRBD2 (6 bases). The CDR3 runs 17 residues. V was trimmed by 0 bases and J by 2 bases, leaving 15 bases between them. The germline V gene encodes CDR1 SGHTA and CDR2 FQGNSA. The DNA of the CDR3 is TGTGCCAGCAGCTTAGCCCCTAGCGCCGATATCACAGATACGCAGTATTTT. Protein: CASSLAPSADITDTQYF.

This clonotype appeared many times. The chain couples TRBV12-5 to TRBJ1-6; D is ambiguous. V was shortened by 5 bases and J by 3 bases, with 11 bases between the two germline ends. CDR3 size: 15 residues. From germline, CDR1 is LGHNT and CDR2 FRNRAP. CDR3 nucleotide sequence: TGTGCTAGTGGTCCAGGACGGAACTATAATTCACCCCTCCACTTT. This codes for CASGPGRNYNSPLHF.

The sample holds a few counts of this clonotype. The DNA of the CDR3 is TGTGCCAGCAGCCTAATATACAGGGAGGACGAGCAGTACTTC. The encoded protein is CASSLIYREDEQYF. The rearrangement uses TRBV11-2 and TRBJ2-7; D assignment may be TRBD1 or TRBD2 (6 bases each). Looked up from germline, CDR1 is SGHAT and CDR2 is FQNNGV. Trimming removed 5 bases from V and 5 bases from J, with 16 bases in between. This CDR3 contains 14 residues.

The chain combines TRBV6-5 with TRBJ2-1; a possible D gene is TRBD1 (5 bases). Trimming took 9 bases from V and 9 from J, leaving 24 bases between them. The CDR3 extends over 15 amino acids. Germline V CDR1 and CDR2: MNHEY, SVGAGI. The CDR3 protein is CASHPQGRVNGEQFF. The CDR3 DNA follows: TGTGCCAGTCACCCCCAAGGCAGGGTTAATGGTGAGCAGTTCTTC.

The sample holds a few counts of this clonotype. The rearrangement uses TRBV10-3 and TRBJ1-5; D unclear. The CDR3 has 15 amino acids. Trimming cost V 8 bases and J 4 bases, with 18 bases left between them. CDR1 is ENHRY, CDR2 SYGVKD, per germline. CDR3 sequence: CAIVDWEGSNQPQHF. The CDR3 nucleotides are TGTGCCATCGTTGACTGGGAAGGGAGTAATCAGCCCCAGCATTTT.

With regard to this clonotype: This may be a read error: a much more frequent sequence differs by one nucleotide. V usage is TRBV28 and J usage is TRBJ1-1; the D is unclear. CDR3 size: 15 residues. Germline V gene lookup returns CDR1 MDHEN and CDR2 SYDVKM. Trimming removed 3 bases from V and 11 bases from J, with 22 bases in between. The CDR3 region has the DNA TGTGCCAGCAGTTTCGGCGCCCGTTCGGGGTTGGAGGCTTTCTTT. Translated, it gives CASSFGARSGLEAFF. Together with reference TRBV28 and TRBJ1-1, the CDR3 gives the full variable domain: DVKVTQSSRYLVKRTGEKVFLECVQDMDHENMFWYRQDPGLGLRLIYFSYDVKMKEKGDIPEGYSVSREKKERFSLILESASTNQTSMYLCASSFGARSGLEAFFGQGTRLTVV.

In regard to this clonotype: A read error is possible here, since a much larger clone lies one base away. The chain carries TRBV28 and TRBJ2-3, with TRBD2 identical over 10 bases. CDR1 is MDHEN, CDR2 SYDVKM, per germline. CDR3 length: 15 amino acids. The CDR3 DNA sequence: TGTACCAGCAGTTTAGCTAGCGGGGGAACAGATACGCAGTATTTT. Residues: CTSSLASGGTDTQYF.

V gene TRBV6-5 combines with J gene TRBJ2-7; 9 bases are a match to TRBD1. The CDR3 is 15 amino acids. J gave up 3 bases and V 1 base, and 4 bases lay outside the gene matches. Germline V gene data show CDR1 as MNHEY and CDR2 as SVGAGI. CDR3 loop: CASSYFAGQGYEQYF. CDR3 DNA sequence: TGTGCCAGCAGTTACTTCGCGGGACAGGGCTACGAGCAGTACTTC.

The rearrangement joins TRBV7-9 to TRBJ2-7; 9 bases agree with TRBD1. This CDR3 has 15 residues. The V segment lost 6 bases and the J segment 2 bases; nucleotides outside the gene matches: 8. Germline assignment: CDR1 SEHNR and CDR2 FQNEAQ (reference sequence). CDR3 bases: TGTGCCAGCAGGCCTCCGGGACAGGGAACCTACGAGCAGTACTTC. Protein product: CASRPPGQGTYEQYF.

V is TRBV9 and J is TRBJ2-1, with 7 bases matching TRBD2. The germline V gene encodes CDR1 SGDLS and CDR2 YYNGEE. V dropped 4 bases and J dropped 1; count of bases not matched to a gene: 8. The CDR3 consists of 16 residues. The DNA of the CDR3 is TGTGCCAGCAGCAAGGGCCTAGCGGATTCCTACAATGAGCAGTTCTTC. Translated: CASSKGLADSYNEQFF.

This clonotype has ten or more counts. The chain has TRBV10-3 and TRBJ2-7, with D uncertain. Germline V gene sequence: CDR1 ENHRY, CDR2 SYGVKD. Trimming took 2 bases from V and 4 from J, leaving 6 bases between them. This CDR3 spans 12 amino acids. The CDR3 loop is CAISEGRYEQYF. CDR3 coding DNA: TGTGCCATCAGTGAGGGTCGGTACGAGCAGTACTTC.